These 19 T cell receptor beta chains were all obtained from the same sample, sequenced in a study of beta chain features in type 1 diabetes. Sequencing targeted expressed TCRB transcripts, as all isolated RNA had been reverse transcribed. TCRdb keeps only in-frame clones here, not all; method: immunoSEQ multiplex PCR. This table has about 240,000 clones, 27% appearing once. The sample consisted of central memory CD4+ T cells from blood. These receptor sequences come from a man aged 30 to 39 in good health.

The sample holds a few counts of this clone. The sample holds other DNA sequences that translate to the same CDR3. The V gene is TRBV11-2, the J gene TRBJ2-1; D is unresolved. V was pared by 5 bases and J by 2 bases, with 1 base between. Germline CDR1 is SGHAT and CDR2 is FQNNGV. The length of the CDR3 is 11 residues. As DNA, the CDR3 is TGTGCCAGCAGCCCCTACAATGAGCAGTTCTTC. Translating it yields CASSPYNEQFF.

The chain combines TRBV7-2 with TRBJ1-1; D remains unclear. The CDR3 has 14 residues. Germline lookup yields CDR1 SGHTA and CDR2 FQGNSA. V was trimmed by 5 bases and J by 5 bases, leaving 15 bases between them. Here the CDR3 reads CASSPGPERTEAFF. DNA of the CDR3: TGTGCCAGCAGCCCCGGGCCTGAAAGGACTGAAGCTTTCTTT.

This clone was seen a handful of times. The chain joins TRBV10-1 to TRBJ1-1; maybe TRBD1 (6 bases). The V and J ends lost 10 bases and 0 bases respectively, with 9 bases between them. The CDR3 runs to 12 residues. Germline CDR1 reads WNHNN; CDR2 reads SYGVQD (reference sequence). DNA of the CDR3: TGCGCCACACAGGGATTGAACACTGAAGCTTTCTTT. Its translation: CATQGLNTEAFF.

The chain has TRBV4-2 and TRBJ1-2; D not resolved. V shed 5 bases and J shed 4 bases, with 11 bases lying between them. This CDR3 comprises 13 residues. Germline CDR1 is LGHNA and CDR2 is YNFKEQ. The CDR3 reads CASSLSWTYGYTF. The CDR3 nucleotides read TGTGCCAGCAGCTTGTCCTGGACCTATGGCTACACCTTC.

The sample holds a few counts of this clone. The V call is TRBV4-2, the J call TRBJ2-2, with 9 bases lining up with TRBD2. Trimming removed 4 bases from V and 5 bases from J; junction bases left unmatched: 5. The CDR3 has 15 residues. Germline V gives CDR1 LGHNA, CDR2 YNFKEQ. CDR3: CASSPQRGETGELFF. For the CDR3, the DNA is TGTGCCAGCAGCCCTCAGCGGGGGGAGACCGGGGAGCTGTTTTTT.

The V gene is TRBV9, the J gene TRBJ1-2, with 7 nucleotides matching TRBD1. Germline CDR1 is SGDLS and CDR2 is YYNGEE. With 4 bases clipped from V and 5 bases from J, the junction kept 11 bases outside the gene matches. CDR3 size: 15 residues. The CDR3, as DNA: TGTGCCAGCAGCCCTAGGGGACAGCAATCATATGGCTACACCTTC. Its protein product is CASSPRGQQSYGYTF.

This clone was detected only a few times. CDR3 sequence: CASSPRTGTGEQYF. CDR3 nucleotides: TGCGCCAGCAGCCCCCGGACAGGCACCGGCGAGCAGTACTTC. This chain uses TRBV5-1 with TRBJ2-7; 7 bases fit TRBD1. With 4 bases clipped from V and 6 bases from J, the junction kept 10 bases outside the gene matches. CDR3 length: 14 residues. Germline V CDR1 and CDR2: SGHRS, YFSETQ.

This clone was counted a few times. This sample also contains other DNA sequences that code for the same CDR3. This chain links TRBV30 with TRBJ2-3; no clear D. CDR1 is GTSNPN, CDR2 SVGIG, per germline (reference sequence). V lost 2 bases to trimming and J lost 4 bases, with 4 bases between them. This CDR3 is 11 amino acids long. The CDR3 here is CAWSRADTQYF. The CDR3 bases are TGTGCCTGGAGTAGAGCAGATACGCAGTATTTT.

This clone came up a few times. Distinct nucleotide sequences in the sample also encode this CDR3. CDR3 bases: TGCAGCGTTGGGCGGGCCCAAGAGACCCAGTACTTC. Amino acid sequence: CSVGRAQETQYF. The chain links TRBV29-1 to TRBJ2-5, with TRBD2 as a possible D gene (5 bases). Per germline, CDR1 SQVTM and CDR2 ANQGSEA. The CDR3 spans 12 residues. Trimming left V 4 bases short and J 1 base short, with 7 bases between.

In its sample, this clone ranks as medium-sized. The V gene is TRBV7-9, the J gene TRBJ2-3; D is perhaps TRBD1 (6 bases). The length of the CDR3 is 15 residues. Germline-derived CDR1 and CDR2 are SEHNR and FQNEAQ (reference sequence). V was cut by 7 bases and J by 3 bases, with 17 bases left in between. The CDR3 DNA is TGTGCCAGCAAAAGTACAGGGATCGGGACAGATACGCAGTATTTT. Translated, it gives CASKSTGIGTDTQYF.

The CDR3 DNA sequence: TGCGCCAGCAGCCAAGATGCGGTAGCTAGCGGTAGAGTGAATACGCAGTATTTT. Protein sequence: CASSQDAVASGRVNTQYF. This chain joins TRBV4-3 and TRBJ2-3; TRBD2 aligns across 7 bases. CDR1 is LGHNA, CDR2 YSLEER, per germline. The CDR3 consists of 18 residues. J gave up 7 bases and V 0 bases, and 16 bases lay outside the gene matches.

This clone was counted a few times. The chain couples TRBV2 to TRBJ2-5; D perhaps matches TRBD2 (5 bases). The CDR3 is 14 residues long. Germline CDR1 and CDR2: SNHLY and FYNNEI. V lost 6 bases and J lost 6, with 17 bases in between. The CDR3 bases are TGTGCCAGCAGCCCAGACGGGGTGCAGAAGACCCAGTACTTC. Residues: CASSPDGVQKTQYF.

The chain couples TRBV28 to TRBJ2-1, with D perhaps matching TRBD2 (6 bases). V lost 5 bases and J 3 bases, leaving 17 bases between the germline ends. CDR1 and CDR2 (germline): MDHEN, SYDVKM. This CDR3 has 16 residues. The CDR3 coding sequence is TGTGCCAGCAGTGCCTTCGGAGGGCAGGTCTACAATGAGCAGTTCTTC. It translates to CASSAFGGQVYNEQFF.

V is TRBV18 and J is TRBJ2-5; 11 bases agree with TRBD1. Looked up from germline, CDR1 is KGHSH and CDR2 is LQKENI. This CDR3 contains 16 residues. Trimming took 8 bases from V and 3 from J; bases not matched to a gene: 11. The CDR3 DNA sequence: TGTGCCAGCCGTTACTCCGGGACAGGGGGAAAAGAGACCCAGTACTTC. As protein: CASRYSGTGGKETQYF.

The rearrangement uses TRBV2 and TRBJ2-1; 7 bases fit TRBD2. V shed 6 bases and J 9 bases; nucleotides not matched to a gene: 2. CDR3 length: 11 residues. Germline V gene sequence: CDR1 SNHLY, CDR2 FYNNEI. The CDR3 sequence is CASRREGEQFF. The CDR3 region has the DNA TGTGCCAGCAGGAGGGAGGGTGAGCAGTTCTTC.

In nucleotides, the CDR3 is TGTGCCAGCACCTCTAACTACAATGAGCAGTTCTTC. Translated: CASTSNYNEQFF. The J gene is TRBJ2-1, the V gene TRBV25-1; D remains ambiguous. Germline CDR1 is MGHDK and CDR2 is SYGVNS. V gave up 7 bases and J gave up 3 bases, with 7 bases separating them. The CDR3 consists of 12 residues.

This clone was counted once. The chain is built from TRBV15 and TRBJ1-2; D is possibly TRBD1 (6 bases). The CDR3 contains 14 residues. Looked up from germline, CDR1 is LNHNV and CDR2 is YYDKDF (reference sequence). With 5 bases removed from V and 1 base from J, the gap between germline ends came to 11 bases. CDR3 protein: CATSAVDSNYGYTF. The CDR3 DNA reads TGTGCCACCAGCGCCGTGGACAGTAACTATGGCTACACCTTC.

This clone was seen a handful of times. The chain joins TRBV27 to TRBJ2-4; D call uncertain. The V gene lost 5 bases and the J gene lost 0 bases, with 14 bases spanning the gap. This CDR3 is built from 16 residues. Germline V CDR1 and CDR2: MNHEY, SMNVEV (reference sequence). The CDR3 DNA follows: TGTGCCAGCAGTCCGGACCTCAACTTAGCCAAAAACATTCAGTACTTC. Protein sequence: CASSPDLNLAKNIQYF.

This clone was counted a few times. V is TRBV7-2 and J is TRBJ2-7; the match to TRBD2 covers 9 bases. This CDR3 comprises 14 residues. The junction had 9 bases not matched to a gene; V was cut back by 5 bases and J by 7 bases. In germline, CDR1 is SGHTA, CDR2 FQGNSA. CDR3 amino acids: CASSPGAGGREQYF. In nucleotides, the CDR3 is TGTGCCAGCAGCCCTGGGGCGGGAGGGAGAGAGCAGTACTTC.